This T cell receptor beta chain comes out of a study of beta chain features in type 1 diabetes. Expressed TCRB transcripts were sequenced, since all the RNA that had been isolated was reverse transcribed. TCRdb's copy holds only in-frame clones and misses some; the assay was immunoSEQ multiplex PCR. The table has around 340,000 clones, 6.5% to 10% seen once. This clone was detected only a few times. The CDR3 totals 14 residues. The ends were cut back, 1 base at V and 3 bases at J, with 6 bases in the middle. Germline assignment: CDR1 KGHSH and CDR2 LQKENI. Sequencing was performed on central memory CD4+ T cells from blood. This clonotype originated in a woman in her late teens or twenties in good health. The gene calls are TRBV18 and TRBJ1-4; D unclear. The CDR3 DNA sequence: TGTGCCAGCTCACCACAGCCTTCTAATGAAAAACTGTTTTTT. Protein: CASSPQPSNEKLFF.